This T cell receptor beta chain was identified during a study of OX40 agonist ivuxolimab in advanced cancers. Study in general: Every 2 weeks, patients received ivuxolimab intravenously, dosed at 0.01 to 10 mg/kg. General study findings and limits: Expanded clones were, on average, more numerous in CD8+ T cells than in CD4+.

TCRdb keeps only in-frame clones here, not all; method: immunoSEQ multiplex PCR. The sample has roughly 56,000 clones, about 88% seen once. Turning to this clone: The antigen remains undetermined.

This TCR was recovered from an adult with an advanced solid tumor such as melanoma, head and neck, liver or kidney cancer. Sequencing was performed on CD4+ or CD8+ T cells sorted from blood, taken in a trial of the OX40 agonist ivuxolimab.

In DNA, the CDR3 is TGTGCCAGCAGTCGACAGGGAATGAAGAACACTGAAGCTTTCTTT. Amino acid sequence: CASSRQGMKNTEAFF. The genes are TRBV6-5 and TRBJ1-1; 7 nucleotides line up with TRBD1. This CDR3 comprises 15 residues. Losses at the gene ends were 5 bases for V and 1 base for J; bases not matched to a gene: 7. CDR1 MNHEY and CDR2 SVGAGI come from the germline V gene.